Presented here are 27 T cell receptor beta chains from one specimen sequenced in a study of cytomegalovirus exposure and HLA in healthy donors. Primers: 60 Vbeta forward and 13 Jbeta reverse. The assay was immunoSEQ multiplex PCR, and TCRdb's table has in-frame clones only and misses some. This sample has around 130,000 clones; 8.5% to 9% occur once, and the top ten carry approximately 6%. The sample taken for sequencing was PBMCs. These receptors came from a woman aged 40 to 50 in good health and CMV-seropositive.

This chain joins TRBV19 and TRBJ2-3; D may be TRBD2 (6 bases). Per the germline V gene, CDR1 is LNHDA and CDR2 is SQIVND (reference sequence). This CDR3 is 13 amino acids long. The germline V and J ends were trimmed by 6 bases and 3 bases, with 10 bases remaining between them. CDR3 amino acids: CASSGGWTDTQYF. The CDR3 coding sequence is TGTGCCAGTAGCGGGGGTTGGACAGATACGCAGTATTTT.

This chain joins TRBV6-5 and TRBJ2-7; a weak D match, TRBD2 (5 bases). Germline V gene data show CDR1 as MNHEY and CDR2 as SVGAGI. Between the trimmed V and J ends, which lost 2 bases and 2 bases, there was a span of 13 bases. CDR3 length equals 15 residues. The CDR3 here is CASSYGERFTYEQYF. CDR3 coding DNA: TGTGCCAGCAGTTACGGGGAGAGATTCACCTACGAGCAGTACTTC.

On this clone itself: Additional DNA sequences in this sample encode the identical CDR3. The chain couples TRBV7-3 to TRBJ2-1; D gene ambiguous. CDR3 length: 13 residues. Trimming removed 0 bases at V and 10 bases at J, with 10 bases between. CDR1 is SGHTA and CDR2 is FQGTGA in the germline V gene. The DNA of the CDR3 is TGTGCCAGCAGCTTAACGAGCAGCGACGAGCAGTTCTTC. This encodes CASSLTSSDEQFF.

This clone occurred a few times. The V call is TRBV2, the J call TRBJ1-2; D perhaps matches TRBD1 (6 bases). Deletions cut 4 bases from V and 7 bases from J, with 13 bases between. Germline values: CDR1 SNHLY, CDR2 FYNNEI. CDR3 length: 13 amino acids. The CDR3, as DNA: TGTGCCAGCAGTGCGGACAGTGAAGGTGGCTACACCTTC. This gives the protein CASSADSEGGYTF.

This sequence joins TRBV30 and TRBJ1-2; D unresolved. Germline-derived CDR1 and CDR2 are GTSNPN and SVGIG (reference sequence). This CDR3 comprises 11 residues. The germline V and J ends were trimmed by 5 bases and 8 bases, with 12 bases remaining between them. The CDR3 sequence is CAWGSPGGYTF. CDR3 bases: TGTGCCTGGGGCTCCCCGGGAGGCTACACCTTC.

The chain joins TRBV30 to TRBJ2-5; TRBD2 is a possible D gene (6 bases). Germline assignment: CDR1 GTSNPN and CDR2 SVGIG (reference sequence). V lost 3 bases, J lost 0 bases, and 11 bases lay in between. This CDR3 comprises 14 residues. The chain's CDR3 is CAWSGRDYQETQYF. In DNA form, the CDR3 reads TGTGCCTGGAGCGGCCGGGACTACCAAGAGACCCAGTACTTC.

This clone was seen a few times. This same CDR3 is encoded by further DNA sequences in the sample. This sequence joins TRBV4-2 and TRBJ2-2, with 7 bases lining up with TRBD2. CDR3 length: 16 amino acids. Germline CDR1 is LGHNA and CDR2 is YNFKEQ. V gave up 0 bases and J gave up 1 base; unmatched junction bases: 2. DNA of the CDR3: TGTGCCAGCAGCCAAGAGATAGCGGGGAACACCGGGGAGCTGTTTTTT. Protein: CASSQEIAGNTGELFF.

This rearrangement joins TRBV19 to TRBJ1-6; the match to TRBD1 covers 10 bases. CDR1 is LNHDA and CDR2 is SQIVND in the germline V gene (reference sequence). CDR3 length: 13 amino acids. With V trimmed by 9 bases and J by 9 bases, 5 bases remained unmatched. As DNA, the CDR3 is TGTGCCAGCACGGGACAGGGGAGTTCACCCCTCCACTTT. Translating it yields CASTGQGSSPLHF. Supplemented by reference TRBV19 and TRBJ1-6, the full variable domain reads DGGITQSPKYLFRKEGQNVTLSCEQNLNHDAMYWYRQDPGQGLRLIYYSQIVNDFQKGDIAEGYSVSREKKESFPLTVTSAQKNPTAFYLCASTGQGSSPLHFGNGTRLTVT.

This clone was observed a few times. The chain is built from TRBV10-2 and TRBJ1-1; tentative D call: TRBD1 (6 bases). The CDR3 is 12 amino acids. With 6 bases removed from V and 5 bases from J, the gap between germline ends came to 10 bases. Looked up from germline, CDR1 is WSHSY and CDR2 is SAAADI. This chain's CDR3 is CASRDSSTEAFF. CDR3 sequence (DNA): TGCGCCAGCAGGGACAGTAGTACTGAAGCTTTCTTT.

This clone has only a few counts. V gene TRBV7-7 combines with J gene TRBJ1-4; D gene uncertain. The CDR3 has 13 residues. From germline, CDR1 is SSHAT and CDR2 FNYEAQ (reference sequence). V dropped 3 bases and J dropped 7 bases, with 9 bases sitting between them. The CDR3 coding sequence is TGTGCCAGCAGCTTGGATCGCGGTGAAAAACTGTTTTTT. It is translated as CASSLDRGEKLFF.

The chain carries TRBV7-9 and TRBJ2-1, with 10 bases fitting TRBD2. Trimming took 6 bases from V and 6 from J; bases not matched to a gene: 5. Germline CDR1 SEHNR, CDR2 FQNEAQ (reference sequence). This CDR3 contains 14 residues. Here the CDR3 reads CASSYSGGRNEQFF. The CDR3 coding sequence is TGTGCCAGCAGTTATAGCGGGGGGCGCAATGAGCAGTTCTTC.

V and J are TRBV18 and TRBJ2-1; tentatively, D is TRBD2 (5 bases). CDR3 length: 13 residues. V lost 2 bases, J lost 6 bases, and 8 bases lay in between. Germline CDR1 and CDR2: KGHSH and LQKENI. The CDR3 DNA reads TGTGCCAGCTCACCATCGGGGTTCAATGAGCAGTTCTTC. It specifies CASSPSGFNEQFF.

The chain couples TRBV5-1 to TRBJ1-1, with TRBD1 as a possible D gene (6 bases). The CDR3 is 17 residues long. Trimming removed 5 bases at V and 1 base at J, with 21 bases between. Per the germline V gene, CDR1 is SGHRS and CDR2 is YFSETQ. The CDR3 coding sequence is TGCGCCAGCAGGGGGTACCCGGGACAATCGAGGAACACTGAAGCTTTCTTT. This codes for CASRGYPGQSRNTEAFF.

The sample holds a few counts of this clone. This chain joins TRBV6-5 and TRBJ1-5, with a weak D call TRBD1 (6 bases). V lost 5 bases, J lost 6 bases, and 17 bases lay in between. This CDR3 has 15 residues. Germline lookup yields CDR1 MNHEY and CDR2 SVGAGI. This chain's CDR3 is CASSAAGGAPQPQHF. The CDR3 bases are TGTGCCAGCAGTGCCGCGGGGGGGGCCCCTCAGCCCCAGCATTTT.

This clone was seen a handful of times. As DNA, the CDR3 is TGTGCCAGCAGTTACGAGGATCAGCCCCAGCATTTT. This translates into CASSYEDQPQHF. The chain has TRBV6-6 and TRBJ1-5; D remains ambiguous. From germline, CDR1 is MNHNY and CDR2 SVGAGI (reference sequence). Trimming shortened V by 2 bases and J by 5 bases, and 4 bases separated the two germline ends. CDR3 size: 12 residues.

In this sample, this clone turned up a few times. The chain combines TRBV5-8 with TRBJ1-5, with unresolved D. Germline loops: CDR1 SGHTS, CDR2 YDEGEE. The CDR3 consists of 17 residues. The V and J ends lost 4 bases and 0 bases respectively, with 17 bases between them. CDR3 protein: CASSPNPRGDSNQPQHF. DNA of the CDR3: TGTGCCAGCAGCCCCAACCCCCGGGGAGATAGCAATCAGCCCCAGCATTTT.

The table lists this clone with a few counts. CDR3 bases: TGCGCCAGCAGCCAAGGAAAGGGAGCCTACGAGCAGTACTTC. Its translation: CASSQGKGAYEQYF. This chain uses TRBV4-1 with TRBJ2-7, with D possibly TRBD2 on 5 matching bases. The CDR3 runs to 14 residues. Germline loops: CDR1 MGHRA, CDR2 YSYEKL. V dropped 1 base and J dropped 2 bases, with 9 bases sitting between them.

This clone was seen a handful of times. The genes are TRBV9 and TRBJ1-6; no clear D gene. V was clipped by 0 bases and J by 11 bases, with 9 bases between them. The germline gives CDR1 SGDLS, CDR2 YYNGEE. The CDR3 is 13 amino acids. The DNA of the CDR3 is TGTGCCAGCAGCGTAGGCGCTGTACCACCCCTCCACTTT. Translated, it gives CASSVGAVPPLHF. Using reference TRBV9 and TRBJ1-6 for the parts outside the CDR3, the full variable domain is DSGVTQTPKHLITATGQRVTLRCSPRSGDLSVYWYQQSLDQGLQFLIQYYNGEERAKGNILERFSAQQFPDLHSELNLSSLELGDSALYFCASSVGAVPPLHFGNGTRLTVT.

This clone was found a few times. The chain has TRBV5-1 and TRBJ2-5; possibly TRBD2 for D (7 bases). Trimming shortened V by 4 bases and J by 2 bases, and 9 bases separated the two germline ends. The CDR3 is 13 amino acids. Germline V CDR1 and CDR2: SGHRS, YFSETQ. Here the CDR3 reads CASSRGGQETQYF. The DNA of the CDR3 is TGCGCCAGCAGCAGGGGGGGACAAGAGACCCAGTACTTC. Together with reference TRBV5-1 and TRBJ2-5, the CDR3 gives the full variable domain: KAGVTQTPRYLIKTRGQQVTLSCSPISGHRSVSWYQQTPGQGLQFLFEYFSETQRNKGNFPGRFSGRQFSNSRSEMNVSTLELGDSALYLCASSRGGQETQYFGPGTRLLVL.

CDR3 residues: CASSSHGGGEGEQFF. In DNA, the CDR3 is TGTGCCAGCAGCTCCCACGGGGGGGGCGAGGGTGAGCAGTTCTTC. The J gene is TRBJ2-1, the V gene TRBV7-3; TRBD2 agrees at 8 bases. The CDR3 spans 15 residues. From germline, CDR1 is SGHTA and CDR2 FQGTGA. The junction had 11 bases not matched to a gene; V was cut back by 4 bases and J by 9 bases.

This clone was seen more than once but under ten times. The V call is TRBV7-6, the J call TRBJ2-3; 7 bases match TRBD1. The CDR3 sequence is 16 residues long. Germline V gene data show CDR1 as SGHVS and CDR2 as FNYEAQ. The V and J ends lost 6 bases and 1 base, in that order; junction bases with no gene match: 10. The CDR3 bases are TGTGCCAGCAGTTCACGGCGAGGACAGGGCACAGATACGCAGTATTTT. Translating gives CASSSRRGQGTDTQYF.

This clone was counted between two and nine times. The CDR3: CASSRTETGNNEQFF. The CDR3 DNA follows: TGTGCCAGCAGCCGAACAGAGACAGGGAACAATGAGCAGTTCTTC. The chain uses TRBV11-3 and TRBJ2-1; TRBD1 matches at 7 bases. This CDR3 spans 15 amino acids. The germline V gene encodes CDR1 SGHNT and CDR2 YENEEA. Trimming at V came to 5 bases and at J to 5 bases, leaving 9 bases not matched to a gene.

The table lists this clone with a few counts. The chain couples TRBV9 to TRBJ1-6, with D possibly TRBD1 on 6 matching bases. The CDR3 runs 15 residues. Germline loops: CDR1 SGDLS, CDR2 YYNGEE. V lost 0 bases and J lost 8, with 12 bases in between. CDR3 loop: CASSVAWGRDSPLHF. The CDR3 bases are TGTGCCAGCAGCGTAGCTTGGGGGCGCGATTCACCCCTCCACTTT.

This clone was seen only a few times. One end of the junction does not line up with germline, which may come from a read error. V usage is TRBV19 and J usage is TRBJ2-1; TRBD1 might be the D (6 bases). Germline assignment: CDR1 LNHDA and CDR2 SQIVND (reference sequence). This CDR3 is 16 amino acids long. CDR3: CANSIPLGAAYNEQFF. The CDR3 DNA sequence: TGTGCCAATAGTATCCCATTGGGGGCGGCCTACAATGAGCAGTTCTTC.

The genes are TRBV30 and TRBJ1-1; weak D call: TRBD1 (5 bases). Trimming removed 3 bases at V and 10 bases at J, with 18 bases between. The germline CDR1 and CDR2 sequences are GTSNPN and SVGIG (reference sequence). This CDR3 spans 13 amino acids. The CDR3 is CAWSSGAKVRAFF. CDR3 nucleotides: TGTGCCTGGAGCAGCGGGGCGAAAGTACGAGCTTTCTTT. The entire variable domain, with the rest obtained from reference TRBV30 and TRBJ1-1, is as follows: SQTIHQWPATLVQPVGSPLSLECTVEGTSNPNLYWYRQAAGRGLQLLFYSVGIGQISSEVPQNLSASRPQDRQFILSSKKLLLSDSGFYLCAWSSGAKVRAFFGQGTRLTVV.

On this clone: Other DNA sequences in this specimen translate into the identical CDR3. The chain couples TRBV5-1 to TRBJ1-1; D ambiguous. Germline CDR1 reads SGHRS; CDR2 reads YFSETQ. The CDR3 totals 16 residues. Trimming cost V 3 bases and J 1 base, with 16 bases left between them. For the CDR3, the DNA is TGCGCCAGCAGCTCTGGGGAGGACTTTGGGAACACTGAAGCTTTCTTT. This translates into CASSSGEDFGNTEAFF.

CDR3 in amino acids: CASSYSNRVNEQYF. The CDR3, as DNA: TGTGCCAGCAGTTACTCGAACAGGGTGAACGAGCAGTACTTC. The genes are TRBV6-6 and TRBJ2-7, with D possibly being TRBD1 (6 bases). The CDR3 sequence is 14 residues long. Germline loops: CDR1 MNHNY, CDR2 SVGAGI (reference sequence). The V end was cut by 0 bases, the J end by 5 bases, with 11 bases between.